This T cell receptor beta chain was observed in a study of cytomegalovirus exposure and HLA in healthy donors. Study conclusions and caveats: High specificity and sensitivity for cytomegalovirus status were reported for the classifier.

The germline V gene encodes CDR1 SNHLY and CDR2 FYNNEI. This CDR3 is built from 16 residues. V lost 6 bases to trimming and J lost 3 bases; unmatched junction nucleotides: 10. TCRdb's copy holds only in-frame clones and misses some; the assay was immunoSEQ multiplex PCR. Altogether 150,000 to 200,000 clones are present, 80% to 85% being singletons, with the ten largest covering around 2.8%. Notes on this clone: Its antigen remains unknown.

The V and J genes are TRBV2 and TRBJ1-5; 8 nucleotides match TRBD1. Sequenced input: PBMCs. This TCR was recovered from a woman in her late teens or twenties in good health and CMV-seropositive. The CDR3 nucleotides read TGTGCCAGCAGCGGACAGGGTGTCGGGGTCAATCAGCCCCAGCATTTT. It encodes CASSGQGVGVNQPQHF.